The next 17 T cell receptor beta chains were all read from a single sample in a study of T cell responses to AZD1222 COVID-19 vaccine. The repertoire was sequenced with immunoSEQ multiplex PCR; TCRdb's copy has only in-frame clones and lacks some. The sample has approximately 170,000 clones, around 90% seen once. The specimen comprised peripheral blood, sampled 28 days after the second AZD1222 dose. These receptors all come from an adult who received the AZD1222 COVID-19 vaccine.

Only one count was recorded for this clone. V and J are TRBV7-3 and TRBJ2-3, with 11 bases fitting TRBD2. The CDR3 consists of 17 residues. Germline CDR1 and CDR2: SGHTA and FQGTGA. V shed 2 bases, J shed 1 base, and the junction held 5 bases outside the gene matches. The CDR3 DNA reads as TGTGCCAGCAGCTTAGAACTAGCGGGGGCGGGCACAGATACGCAGTATTTT. This sequence encodes CASSLELAGAGTDTQYF.

CDR3 amino acids: CASSYRSKDTEAFF. CDR3 nucleotides: TGTGCCAGTAGCTACCGGTCTAAGGACACTGAAGCTTTCTTT. The chain joins TRBV19 to TRBJ1-1; no clear D. CDR1 and CDR2 from the germline V gene are LNHDA and SQIVND (reference sequence). V lost 6 bases to trimming and J lost 3 bases, with 14 bases between them. The CDR3 is 14 amino acids.

The chain carries TRBV19 and TRBJ1-2; unclear D gene. The V end lost 1 base, the J end lost 4 bases, and 7 bases lay between the germline ends. Germline loops: CDR1 LNHDA, CDR2 SQIVND (reference sequence). CDR3 size: 13 residues. CDR3 nucleotides: TGTGCCAGTAGTATAGCAGTCTCCTATGGCTACACCTTC. The encoded protein is CASSIAVSYGYTF.

The chain recombines TRBV6-1 with TRBJ2-2; D remains ambiguous. CDR1 is MNHNS, CDR2 SASEGT, per germline. V lost 4 bases and J 6 bases, leaving 18 bases between the germline ends. There are 16 residues in the CDR3. For the CDR3, the DNA is TGTGCCAGCAGTGTTCCCCTAATTATAGGACCCGGGGAGCTGTTTTTT. Protein product: CASSVPLIIGPGELFF.

The CDR3 is CASSPFRKEGEPYNEQFF. In DNA form, the CDR3 reads TGTGCCAGCAGCCCCTTTCGGAAAGAGGGGGAACCCTACAATGAGCAGTTCTTC. The rearrangement joins TRBV21-1 to TRBJ2-1; the tabulated D call, TRBD1, remains unverified against the DNA. TRBV21-1 represents a pseudogene. CDR3 length: 18 amino acids.

The chain combines TRBV5-1 with TRBJ2-2; TRBD1 aligns across 9 bases. Losses at the gene ends were 4 bases for V and 6 bases for J; bases not matched to a gene: 10. Germline-derived CDR1 and CDR2 are SGHRS and YFSETQ. CDR3 length: 16 amino acids. CDR3: CASSPQTGGPAGELFF. DNA for the CDR3: TGCGCCAGCAGCCCTCAGACAGGGGGACCGGCCGGGGAGCTGTTTTTT. Using reference TRBV5-1 and TRBJ2-2 for the parts outside the CDR3, the full variable domain is KAGVTQTPRYLIKTRGQQVTLSCSPISGHRSVSWYQQTPGQGLQFLFEYFSETQRNKGNFPGRFSGRQFSNSRSEMNVSTLELGDSALYLCASSPQTGGPAGELFFGEGSRLTVL.

This rearrangement joins TRBV4-2 to TRBJ2-7, with 7 bases that match TRBD1. The CDR3 is made up of 14 amino acids. V shed 0 bases, J shed 3 bases, and the junction held 2 bases outside the gene matches. CDR1 and CDR2 (germline): LGHNA, YNFKEQ. The chain's CDR3 is CASSQDRGNYEQYF. CDR3 DNA: TGTGCCAGCAGCCAAGACAGGGGGAACTACGAGCAGTACTTC.

In its sample, this clone was seen once. This chain joins TRBV5-1 and TRBJ1-2; D uncertain. V was clipped by 0 bases and J by 4 bases, with 10 bases between them. Germline assignment: CDR1 SGHRS and CDR2 YFSETQ. This CDR3 comprises 14 residues. As DNA, the CDR3 is TGCGCCAGCAGCTTGGATCCTGGACCCTATGGCTACACCTTC. Its protein is CASSLDPGPYGYTF.

As DNA, the CDR3 is TGTGCCACCAGCAGAGTGGGTAGCAGGTCCCGAGAGACCCAGTACTTC. It yields the protein CATSRVGSRSRETQYF. The chain carries TRBV15 and TRBJ2-5, with unresolved D. Germline V gene sequence: CDR1 LNHNV, CDR2 YYDKDF (reference sequence). V lost 1 base, J lost 4 bases, and 16 bases lay in between. The CDR3 length is 16 residues.

CDR3 region: CASSRDRGMGGYTF. In DNA form, the CDR3 reads TGTGCCAGCAGTCGGGACAGGGGGATGGGTGGCTACACCTTC. The chain recombines TRBV28 with TRBJ1-2; the match to TRBD1 covers 11 bases. The J segment lost 7 bases and the V segment lost 5 bases, leaving 6 bases of the junction unmatched. CDR3 length: 14 residues. Germline values: CDR1 MDHEN, CDR2 SYDVKM.

Here the CDR3 reads CASSYSTRGHSNQPQHF. The CDR3 DNA reads as TGTGCCAGCAGTTACTCGACTAGGGGGCATAGCAATCAGCCCCAGCATTTT. This sequence joins TRBV6-2 or TRBV6-3 and TRBJ1-5; TRBD1 aligns across 7 bases. V lost 0 bases and J lost 0; bases outside the gene matches: 5. CDR1 is MNHEY, CDR2 SVGEGT, per germline. The CDR3 runs to 17 residues.

CDR3 in DNA: TGTGCCAGCAGCCCGAGGATAGCGGGGGGGCAAGCCATGGGTACGCAGTATTTT. It yields the protein CASSPRIAGGQAMGTQYF. The J gene is TRBJ2-3, the V gene TRBV7-2; the match to TRBD2 covers 11 bases. CDR3 length equals 18 residues. Per the germline V gene, CDR1 is SGHTA and CDR2 is FQGNSA. Losses at the gene ends were 5 bases for V and 8 bases for J; bases not matched to a gene: 18.

This sequence joins TRBV19 and TRBJ2-1; 7 positions match TRBD1. The CDR3 extends over 14 amino acids. V gave up 10 bases and J gave up 9 bases; unmatched junction bases: 15. The germline V gene has CDR1 LNHDA and CDR2 SQIVND (reference sequence). The CDR3, as DNA: TGTGCCACCGCAATAAGACAGGGCAGAAGTGAGCAGTTCTTC. Translation: CATAIRQGRSEQFF.

This chain connects TRBV6-5 to TRBJ1-2; D gene ambiguous. This CDR3 is 13 amino acids long. Trimming stripped 2 bases from V and 5 bases from J, with 9 bases between. The V gene's germline CDR1 is MNHEY and CDR2 SVGAGI. The CDR3 is CASSYMGGYGYTF. The CDR3 nucleotides read TGTGCCAGCAGTTACATGGGAGGGTATGGCTACACCTTC.

The chain couples TRBV5-4 to TRBJ1-4; the D gene is possibly TRBD1 (6 bases). The ends were cut back, 0 bases at V and 3 bases at J, with 9 bases in the middle. This CDR3 comprises 15 residues. From germline, CDR1 is SGHNT and CDR2 YYREEE (reference sequence). CDR3 nucleotides: TGTGCCAGCAGCTTGGAGCCAGGGGCTAATGAAAAACTGTTTTTT. It encodes CASSLEPGANEKLFF.

This chain connects TRBV5-5 to TRBJ2-3; D gene unclear. The CDR3 runs to 12 residues. Germline-derived CDR1 and CDR2 are SGHKS and YYEKEE (reference sequence). Trimming took off 2 bases at V and 6 bases at J, with 7 bases between the two ends. The CDR3 sequence: CASSFPMDTQYF. As DNA, the CDR3 is TGTGCCAGCAGCTTCCCGATGGATACGCAGTATTTT.

The chain couples TRBV12-3 or TRBV12-4 to TRBJ1-1, with 7 bases matching TRBD1. V lost 5 bases and J lost 9; bases outside the gene matches: 9. The CDR3 sequence is 13 residues long. The CDR3 sequence: CASSQTGPTKAFF. The CDR3 region has the DNA TGTGCCAGCAGTCAGACAGGGCCGACTAAAGCTTTCTTT.